This record looks at one TCR beta chain sequence and its context. The read ends 3 residues early relative to the CDR3; the germline J gene fills the gap. Sequencing was performed with immunoSEQ multiplex PCR; in TCRdb, only in-frame clones are kept and a portion is missing. This listing includes about 48,000 clones. The sample originates from a study of T cells in women clearing cervical HPV infection. The trim removed 3 bases at V and 4 bases at J, leaving 9 bases unmatched. The CDR3 is 18 residues long. In germline, CDR1 is KGHSH, CDR2 LQKENI. This receptor was taken from a woman between 18 and 70 years old with a cervical HPV16 infection that either progressed to CIN3+ or cleared (not recorded which). This rearrangement joins TRBV18 to TRBJ2-3, with 14 positions matching TRBD2. The sequencing input was blood buffy coat. The CDR3 DNA, read in part, is TGTGCCAGCTCACCCCGACTAGCGGGGGGGCGGATCCCAGATACG. It translates to CASSPRLAGGRIPDT. The whole CDR3 is CASSPRLAGGRIPDTQYF.